The T cell receptor (beta chain) under discussion was sequenced for a study of blood T cell repertoires in COVID-19. Study-level information: PBMCs, B-cell-depleted T cells, or T cells were the source of the cDNA or gDNA that made up the material.

This clone was detected a few times. The repertoire was sequenced with immunoSEQ multiplex PCR; TCRdb's copy has only in-frame clones and lacks some. This table has 150,000 to 200,000 clones, 90% appearing once. The CDR3 sequence is 14 residues long. CDR1 is MGHRA, CDR2 YSYEKL, per germline. Between the trimmed V and J ends, which lost 6 bases and 10 bases, there was a span of 16 bases. V is TRBV4-1 and J is TRBJ1-6; no definite D call. The specimen sequenced was peripheral blood. The receptor was derived from a man between 50 and 59 years old with acute or convalescent COVID-19. CDR3 DNA: TGCGCCAGCAGTGTGGCAGGTGCATCCTCACCCCTCCACTTT. Its translation: CASSVAGASSPLHF.